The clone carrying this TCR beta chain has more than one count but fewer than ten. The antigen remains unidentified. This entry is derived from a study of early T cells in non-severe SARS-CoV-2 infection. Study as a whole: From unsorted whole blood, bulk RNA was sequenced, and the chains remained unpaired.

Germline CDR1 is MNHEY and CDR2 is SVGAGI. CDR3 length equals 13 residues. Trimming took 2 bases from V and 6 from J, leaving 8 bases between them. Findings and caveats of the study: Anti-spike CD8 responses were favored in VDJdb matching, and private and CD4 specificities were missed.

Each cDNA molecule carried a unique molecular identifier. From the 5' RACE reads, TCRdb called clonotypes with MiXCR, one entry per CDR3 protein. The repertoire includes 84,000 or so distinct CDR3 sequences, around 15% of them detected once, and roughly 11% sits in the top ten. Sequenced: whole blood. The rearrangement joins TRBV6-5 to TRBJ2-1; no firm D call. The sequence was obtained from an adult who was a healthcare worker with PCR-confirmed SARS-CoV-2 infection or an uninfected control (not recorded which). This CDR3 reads CASSYMGFNEQFF. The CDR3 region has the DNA TGTGCCAGCAGTTACATGGGATTCAATGAGCAGTTCTTC.